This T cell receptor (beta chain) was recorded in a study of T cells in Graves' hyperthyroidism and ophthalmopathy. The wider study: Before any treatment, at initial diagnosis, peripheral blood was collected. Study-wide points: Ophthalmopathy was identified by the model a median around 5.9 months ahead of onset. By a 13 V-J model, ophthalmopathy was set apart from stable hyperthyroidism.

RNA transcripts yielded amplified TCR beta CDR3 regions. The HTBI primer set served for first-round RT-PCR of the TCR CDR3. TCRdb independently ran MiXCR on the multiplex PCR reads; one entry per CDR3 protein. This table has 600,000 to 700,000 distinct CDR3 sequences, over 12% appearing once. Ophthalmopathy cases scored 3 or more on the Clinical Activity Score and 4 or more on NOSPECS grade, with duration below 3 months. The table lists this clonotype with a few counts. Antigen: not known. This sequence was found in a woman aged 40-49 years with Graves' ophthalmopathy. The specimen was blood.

The CDR3 DNA follows: TGTGCCAGCAGCCAAGAGAAGTTGTGGGGCAATCAGCCCCAGCATTTT. Encoded protein: CASSQEKLWGNQPQHF. The V call is TRBV14, the J call TRBJ1-5; D not resolved. V was trimmed by 0 bases and J by 2 bases, leaving 11 bases between them. CDR1 and CDR2 from the germline V gene are SGHDN and FVKESK. The CDR3 loop spans 16 amino acids. Combining the CDR3 with reference TRBV14 and TRBJ1-5 gives the whole variable domain EAGVTQFPSHSVIEKGQTVTLRCDPISGHDNLYWYRRVMGKEIKFLLHFVKESKQDESGMPNNRFLAERTGGTYSTLKVQPAELEDSGVYFCASSQEKLWGNQPQHFGDGTRLSIL.